These 31 T cell receptor beta chains were all obtained from the same sample, sequenced in a study of T cells in Graves' hyperthyroidism and ophthalmopathy. Researchers amplified the TCR beta CDR3 regions from RNA transcripts. The HTBI primer set was used in a first-round RT-PCR of the TCR CDR3. TCRdb recomputed calls from the multiplex PCR reads with MiXCR, one row per CDR3 protein. The table includes 360,000 or so distinct CDR3 sequences, about a sixth detected once. Sequencing was performed on blood. These receptor sequences come from a woman between 35 and 50 years old with Graves' ophthalmopathy.

At least ten counts were recorded for this clonotype. The rearrangement links TRBV9 to TRBJ1-3; D is ambiguous. This CDR3 has 14 residues. CDR1 and CDR2 from the germline V gene are SGDLS and YYNGEE. The V end was cut by 2 bases, the J end by 0 bases, with 6 bases between. Here the CDR3 DNA reads TGTGCCAGCAGCGTCAGCTCCTCTGGAAACACCATATATTTT. Translating it yields CASSVSSSGNTIYF.

This clonotype was counted many times. The chain combines TRBV24-1 with TRBJ2-7; D ambiguous. Between the trimmed V and J ends, which lost 0 bases and 4 bases, there was a span of 12 bases. The germline V gene encodes CDR1 KGHDR and CDR2 SFDVKD. This CDR3 contains 15 residues. CDR3 amino acids: CATSDLPPDFYEQYF. Here the CDR3 DNA reads TGTGCCACCAGTGATTTGCCCCCAGATTTTTACGAGCAGTACTTC.

The sample holds many counts of this clonotype. This chain connects TRBV28 to TRBJ1-5, with D maybe TRBD1 (6 bases). Germline V gene sequence: CDR1 MDHEN, CDR2 SYDVKM. The CDR3 extends over 17 amino acids. Trimming took off 3 bases at V and 4 bases at J, with 19 bases between the two ends. The CDR3 sequence is CASSFITGALVNQPQHF. CDR3 nucleotides: TGTGCCAGCAGTTTTATAACGGGGGCCCTAGTGAATCAGCCCCAGCATTTT.

This clonotype was seen ten or more times. The V and J genes are TRBV12-3 or TRBV12-4 and TRBJ2-2, with D perhaps matching TRBD2 (5 bases). CDR3 length: 17 residues. V shed 3 bases and J shed 3 bases, with 17 bases lying between them. CDR3 bases: TGTGCCAGCAGTTTCGATGATGGACTCCGATACACCGGGGAGCTGTTTTTT. Its translation is CASSFDDGLRYTGELFF.

The rearrangement uses TRBV7-2 and TRBJ2-7; D call uncertain. Trimming pared 5 bases from V and 3 bases from J, leaving 14 bases between. Looked up from germline, CDR1 is SGHTA and CDR2 is FQGNSA. The CDR3 is made up of 14 amino acids. CDR3 amino acids: CASSPSWGFYEQYF. The CDR3 DNA reads as TGTGCCAGCAGCCCATCATGGGGATTCTACGAGCAGTACTTC. The full variable domain, rest sourced from reference TRBV7-2 and TRBJ2-7, is GAGVSQSPSNKVTEKGKDVELRCDPISGHTALYWYRQSLGQGLEFLIYFQGNSAPDKSGLPSDRFSAERTGGSVSTLTIQRTQQEDSAVYLCASSPSWGFYEQYFGPGTRLTVT.

This clonotype was seen many times. The V and J genes are TRBV7-2 and TRBJ2-7; 10 positions agree with TRBD2. Trimming took 0 bases from V and 6 from J; bases not matched to a gene: 2. The CDR3 totals 14 residues. The V gene's germline CDR1 is SGHTA and CDR2 FQGNSA. CDR3 in DNA: TGTGCCAGCAGCTTAGCACTAGCGGGATCCGAGCAGTACTTC. Encoded protein: CASSLALAGSEQYF.

The CDR3 spells CASSYRLSGQVSYEQYF. CDR3 DNA: TGTGCCAGCAGTTACCGGCTTTCCGGACAGGTCTCCTACGAGCAGTACTTC. The chain joins TRBV6-2 or TRBV6-3 to TRBJ2-7, with 7 bases matching TRBD1. CDR3 length: 17 amino acids. In germline, CDR1 is MNHEY, CDR2 SVGEGT. The J segment lost 0 bases and the V segment lost 2 bases, leaving 10 bases of the junction unmatched.

This clonotype appeared many times. The CDR3 DNA reads as TGTGCCACCAGTGAGCGGACAGGAAAGGAGACCCAGTACTTC. Translation gives CATSERTGKETQYF. The chain joins TRBV24-1 to TRBJ2-5, with 7 positions matching TRBD1. Germline trimming cut 4 bases from V and 5 bases from J; bases unmatched to any gene: 6. CDR1 is KGHDR and CDR2 is SFDVKD in the germline V gene. This CDR3 comprises 14 residues.

This clonotype appeared many times. CDR3 region: CASSLVFGTEAFF. The CDR3 DNA reads TGTGCCAGCAGTCTGGTATTTGGCACTGAAGCTTTCTTT. This chain connects TRBV6-1 to TRBJ1-1, with D hard to call. The CDR3 covers 13 residues. CDR1 MNHNS and CDR2 SASEGT come from the germline V gene. The V end was cut by 5 bases, the J end by 4 bases, with 11 bases between.

There are many counts of this clonotype. The chain carries TRBV9 and TRBJ1-6; D call uncertain. Germline CDR1 reads SGDLS; CDR2 reads YYNGEE. This CDR3 contains 14 residues. With 3 bases removed from V and 5 bases from J, the gap between germline ends came to 9 bases. CDR3: CASSARPDNSPLHF. The CDR3 nucleotides are TGTGCCAGCAGCGCTAGACCGGATAATTCACCCCTCCACTTT.

This clonotype was picked up one time. The J gene is TRBJ1-2, the V gene TRBV20-1, with D possibly matching TRBD1 (6 bases). The CDR3 runs 13 residues. Germline lookup yields CDR1 DFQATT and CDR2 SNEGSKA (reference sequence). V dropped 6 bases and J dropped 1 base, with 12 bases sitting between them. CDR3 loop: CSARGQFNYGYTF. In DNA, the CDR3 is TGCAGTGCGAGGGGACAATTTAACTATGGCTACACCTTC.

This clonotype has a count of ten or more. The chain combines TRBV10-2 with TRBJ1-5; 7 bases are a match to TRBD1. V was clipped by 2 bases and J by 3 bases; unmatched bases: 1. Per germline, CDR1 WSHSY and CDR2 SAAADI. The CDR3 sequence is 14 residues long. The CDR3 spells CASSETGDNQPQHF. In DNA form, the CDR3 reads TGCGCCAGCAGTGAGACAGGGGACAATCAGCCCCAGCATTTT.

This clonotype was picked up many times. The chain joins TRBV10-3 to TRBJ1-5; D may be TRBD1 (5 bases). The CDR3 sequence is 16 residues long. CDR1 ENHRY and CDR2 SYGVKD come from the germline V gene. V was clipped by 0 bases and J by 3 bases, with 12 bases between them. CDR3: CAISESQGTYNQPQHF. DNA for the CDR3: TGTGCCATCAGTGAGTCGCAGGGAACCTACAATCAGCCCCAGCATTTT.

This clonotype has ten or more counts. V and J are TRBV29-1 and TRBJ1-1; 7 positions match TRBD1. This CDR3 has 14 residues. Germline-derived CDR1 and CDR2 are SQVTM and ANQGSEA. V was clipped by 6 bases and J by 2 bases; unmatched bases: 9. CDR3 sequence (DNA): TGCAGCGTCGCTCAGGGACAGTCAAACACTGAAGCTTTCTTT. Its translation: CSVAQGQSNTEAFF.

This clonotype has a count of ten or more. The chain carries TRBV7-8 and TRBJ1-2, with D unclear. Trimming stripped 0 bases from V and 8 bases from J, with 13 bases between. Germline lookup yields CDR1 SGHVS and CDR2 FQNEAQ. The CDR3 spans 14 residues. Here the CDR3 DNA reads TGTGCCAGCAGCTTAGCGGTCGGGGAGGAGGGCTACACCTTC. Translation gives CASSLAVGEEGYTF.

As concerns this clonotype: This may stem from a read error, because a much larger clone lies one nucleotide away. V gene TRBV10-3 combines with J gene TRBJ2-7, with D perhaps being TRBD1 or TRBD2 (7 bases each). From germline, CDR1 is ENHRY and CDR2 SYGVKD. The V end was cut by 6 bases, the J end by 2 bases, with 14 bases between. The CDR3 extends over 14 amino acids. CDR3 nucleotides: TGTGCCATCAGGGGGGGGACAGTCGCCTACGAGCAGTACTTC. It codes for CAIRGGTVAYEQYF.

This chain joins TRBV14 and TRBJ2-7; D not resolved. V lost 0 bases and J lost 4, with 7 bases in between. Germline V gene lookup returns CDR1 SGHDN and CDR2 FVKESK. CDR3 length: 13 residues. The CDR3 DNA follows: TGTGCCAGCAGCCAAGATAACGCTTACGAGCAGTACTTC. This translates into CASSQDNAYEQYF.

This clonotype was detected many times. The genes are TRBV10-3 and TRBJ2-5; a weak D match, TRBD2 (6 bases). The germline V gene encodes CDR1 ENHRY and CDR2 SYGVKD. This CDR3 has 14 residues. V shed 9 bases and J shed 5 bases, with 19 bases lying between them. The CDR3 DNA reads TGTGCCATTTCCCCCGGAGGGCCTCAGGAGACCCAGTACTTC. Translation gives CAISPGGPQETQYF.

The sample holds a few counts of this clonotype. One base away lies a much larger clone, so this may be a sequencing read error. The chain employs TRBV19 and TRBJ2-7; D is undetermined. The CDR3 is made up of 12 amino acids. V was pared by 5 bases and J by 7 bases, with 12 bases between. Germline CDR1 reads LNHDA; CDR2 reads SQIVND (reference sequence). Here the CDR3 reads CASSPWVGEQYF. CDR3 DNA sequence: TGTGCCAGTAGTCCGTGGGTTGGGGAGCAGTACTTC.

The V and J genes are TRBV6-2 or TRBV6-3 and TRBJ2-7; 14 bases agree with TRBD2. The CDR3 contains 17 residues. CDR1 and CDR2 from the germline V gene are MNHEY and SVGEGT. V gave up 5 bases and J gave up 3 bases; unmatched junction bases: 9. CDR3 coding DNA: TGTGCCAGCAGTCGGGGACTAGCGGGAGATAATAGCTACGAGCAGTACTTC. Translating gives CASSRGLAGDNSYEQYF.

This clonotype was recorded many times. This may be a read error: a much more frequent sequence differs by one nucleotide. The rearrangement uses TRBV6-5 and TRBJ1-5; 9 nucleotides agree with TRBD1. The CDR3 is made up of 16 amino acids. Germline lookup yields CDR1 MNHEY and CDR2 SVGAGI. CDR3 in DNA: TGTGCCGGCAGTTCCATGATACAGGGGGCGAATCAGCCCCAGCATTTT. Its protein is CAGSSMIQGANQPQHF.

The table lists this clonotype with a few counts. This CDR3 is CASRLDAGITIGGYTF. The CDR3 region has the DNA TGTGCCAGTAGGCTGGACGCTGGGATAACAATCGGGGGCTACACCTTC. The chain links TRBV19 to TRBJ1-2; D is ambiguous. This CDR3 has 16 residues. The V end lost 6 bases, the J end lost 8 bases, and 25 bases lay between the germline ends. CDR1 is LNHDA, CDR2 SQIVND, per germline (reference sequence).

This clonotype was observed at least ten times. The V and J genes are TRBV6-5 and TRBJ2-7, with a possible D match to TRBD2 (6 bases). Germline V gene sequence: CDR1 MNHEY, CDR2 SVGAGI. The V end lost 0 bases, the J end lost 6 bases, and 12 bases lay between the germline ends. The CDR3 loop spans 14 amino acids. The CDR3 reads CASSYSGTGVEQYF. As DNA, the CDR3 is TGTGCCAGCAGTTACTCCGGGACTGGGGTCGAGCAGTACTTC.

This clonotype was recorded at least ten times. The chain employs TRBV28 and TRBJ2-7; 11 nucleotides line up with TRBD1. The CDR3 has 14 residues. The germline V gene encodes CDR1 MDHEN and CDR2 SYDVKM. The trim removed 4 bases at V and 7 bases at J, leaving 6 bases unmatched. This CDR3 reads CASSYRTGGREQYF. In nucleotides, the CDR3 is TGTGCCAGCAGTTACAGGACAGGGGGCCGGGAGCAGTACTTC.

This clonotype appeared a few times. The rearrangement joins TRBV6-1 to TRBJ1-1; 10 bases line up with TRBD1. J was trimmed by 6 bases and V by 4 bases; bases with no gene match: 2. This CDR3 region has 13 residues. Per the germline V gene, CDR1 is MNHNS and CDR2 is SASEGT. CDR3: CASSATGGSEAFF. The CDR3 bases are TGTGCCAGCAGTGCGACAGGGGGCTCTGAAGCTTTCTTT.

This clonotype has a count of ten or more. The gene calls are TRBV7-9 and TRBJ2-6, with D possibly called TRBD1 or TRBD2 (5 bases each). Trimming pared 3 bases from V and 0 bases from J, leaving 21 bases between. CDR1 and CDR2 (germline): SEHNR, FQNEAQ (reference sequence). The CDR3 covers 20 residues. DNA for the CDR3: TGTGCCAGCAGCTTCTATCCCGGGAACCGGGGCCCCTCTGGGGCCAACGTCCTGACTTTC. Protein sequence: CASSFYPGNRGPSGANVLTF.

This clonotype was seen repeatedly, ten times or more. The gene calls are TRBV24-1 and TRBJ2-2; a weak D match, TRBD2 (5 bases). The CDR3 runs to 18 residues. CDR1 KGHDR and CDR2 SFDVKD come from the germline V gene. Trimming cost V 4 bases and J 0 bases, with 17 bases left between them. CDR3 amino acids: CATSEHHEVLANTGELFF. The CDR3 region has the DNA TGTGCCACCAGTGAACACCACGAAGTACTAGCGAACACCGGGGAGCTGTTTTTT.

The sample holds many counts of this clonotype. The chain uses TRBV7-6 and TRBJ2-5, with 10 nucleotides matching TRBD1. The CDR3 contains 16 residues. The junction had 5 bases not matched to a gene; V was cut back by 4 bases and J by 0 bases. Germline V lookup: CDR1 SGHVS, CDR2 FNYEAQ. The CDR3 DNA reads TGTGCCAGCAGCTCCAGACAGGGGGCGTACCAAGAGACCCAGTACTTC. Residues: CASSSRQGAYQETQYF. The whole variable domain, remainder taken from reference TRBV7-6 and TRBJ2-5, is GAGVSQSPRYKVTKRGQDVALRCDPISGHVSLYWYRQALGQGPEFLTYFNYEAQQDKSGLPNDRFSAERPEGSISTLTIQRTEQRDSAMYRCASSSRQGAYQETQYFGPGTRLLVL.

This clonotype was detected ten times or more. The CDR3 sequence: CATSPVTGNYGYTF. CDR3 in DNA: TGTGCCACCAGCCCCGTGACAGGGAACTATGGCTACACCTTC. The chain carries TRBV24-1 and TRBJ1-2; TRBD1 matches 7 bases. This CDR3 is built from 14 residues. Germline-derived CDR1 and CDR2 are KGHDR and SFDVKD. Trimming cost V 7 bases and J 2 bases; bases outside gene matches: 6.

The table lists this clonotype with many counts. The V and J genes are TRBV6-1 and TRBJ1-5; TRBD1 matches 8 bases. V lost 3 bases to trimming and J lost 7 bases; unmatched junction nucleotides: 8. The CDR3 sequence is 15 residues long. Per germline, CDR1 MNHNS and CDR2 SASEGT. The CDR3: CASSESGTGPQPQHF. As DNA, the CDR3 is TGTGCCAGCAGTGAGTCCGGGACAGGTCCCCAGCCCCAGCATTTT.

At least ten counts were recorded for this clonotype. The chain has TRBV6-2 or TRBV6-3 and TRBJ2-7; TRBD1 agrees at 8 bases. Germline-derived CDR1 and CDR2 are MNHEY and SVGEGT. The CDR3 has 13 amino acids. Trimming at V came to 7 bases and at J to 6 bases, leaving 8 bases not matched to a gene. CDR3 region: CASNRGESGEQYF. DNA for the CDR3: TGTGCCAGCAACAGGGGGGAGTCGGGCGAGCAGTACTTC.